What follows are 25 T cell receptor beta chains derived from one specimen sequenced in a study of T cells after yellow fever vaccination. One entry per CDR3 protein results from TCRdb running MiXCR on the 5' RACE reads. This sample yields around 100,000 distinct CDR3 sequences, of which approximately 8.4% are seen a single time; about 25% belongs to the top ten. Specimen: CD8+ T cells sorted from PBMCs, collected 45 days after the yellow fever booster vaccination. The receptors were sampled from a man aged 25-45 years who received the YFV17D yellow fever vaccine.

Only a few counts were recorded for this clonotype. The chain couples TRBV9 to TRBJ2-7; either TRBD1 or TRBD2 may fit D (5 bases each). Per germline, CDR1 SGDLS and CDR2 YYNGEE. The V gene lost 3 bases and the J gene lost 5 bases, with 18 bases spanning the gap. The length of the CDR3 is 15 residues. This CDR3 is CASSGGTGPFNEQYF. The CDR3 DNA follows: TGTGCCAGCAGCGGAGGGACGGGACCTTTCAACGAGCAGTACTTC.

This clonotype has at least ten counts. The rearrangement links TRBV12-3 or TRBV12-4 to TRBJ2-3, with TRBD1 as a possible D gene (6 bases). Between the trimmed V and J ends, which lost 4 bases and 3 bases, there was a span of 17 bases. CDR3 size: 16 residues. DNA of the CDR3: TGTGCCAGCAGTTCCGGACAGAGCATGGGAACAGATACGCAGTATTTT. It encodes CASSSGQSMGTDTQYF.

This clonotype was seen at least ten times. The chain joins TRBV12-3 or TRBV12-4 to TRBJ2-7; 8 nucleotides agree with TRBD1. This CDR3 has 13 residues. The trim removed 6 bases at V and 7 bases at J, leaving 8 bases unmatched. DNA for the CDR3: TGTGCCAGCAGCCCCGGGACAGGTGGAGAGCAGTACTTC. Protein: CASSPGTGGEQYF.

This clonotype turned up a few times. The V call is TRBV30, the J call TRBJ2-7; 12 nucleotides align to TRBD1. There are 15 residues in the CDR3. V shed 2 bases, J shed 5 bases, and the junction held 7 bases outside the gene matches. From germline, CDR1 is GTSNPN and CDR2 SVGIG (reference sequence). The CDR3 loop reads CAWSPGTGGLNEQYF. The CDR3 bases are TGTGCCTGGAGTCCCGGGACAGGGGGCTTAAACGAGCAGTACTTC.

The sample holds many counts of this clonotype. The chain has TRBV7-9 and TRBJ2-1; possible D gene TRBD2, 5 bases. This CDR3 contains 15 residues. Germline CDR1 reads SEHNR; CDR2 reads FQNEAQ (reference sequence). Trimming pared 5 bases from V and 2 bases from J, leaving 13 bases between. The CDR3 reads CASSPGRAPYNEQFF. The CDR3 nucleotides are TGTGCCAGCAGCCCTGGGAGAGCTCCCTACAATGAGCAGTTCTTC.

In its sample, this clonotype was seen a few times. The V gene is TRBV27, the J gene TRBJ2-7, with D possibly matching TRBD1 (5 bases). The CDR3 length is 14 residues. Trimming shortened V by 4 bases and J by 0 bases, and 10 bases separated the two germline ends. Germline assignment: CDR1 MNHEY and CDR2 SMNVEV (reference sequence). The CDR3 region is CASSSRQTSYEQYF. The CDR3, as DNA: TGTGCCAGCAGTTCGCGACAGACCTCCTACGAGCAGTACTTC.

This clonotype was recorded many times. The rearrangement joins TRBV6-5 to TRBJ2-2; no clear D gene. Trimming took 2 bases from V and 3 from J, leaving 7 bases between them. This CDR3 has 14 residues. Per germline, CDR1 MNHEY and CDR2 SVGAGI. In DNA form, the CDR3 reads TGTGCCAGCAGTTACGGGAAATACACCGGGGAGCTGTTTTTT. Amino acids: CASSYGKYTGELFF.

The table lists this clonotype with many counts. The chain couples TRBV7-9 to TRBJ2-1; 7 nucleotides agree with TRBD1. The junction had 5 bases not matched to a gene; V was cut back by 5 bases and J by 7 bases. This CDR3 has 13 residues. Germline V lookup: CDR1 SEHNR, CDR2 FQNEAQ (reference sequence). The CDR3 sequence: CASSPGGYNEQFF. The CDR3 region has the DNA TGTGCCAGCAGCCCAGGGGGATATAATGAGCAGTTCTTC.

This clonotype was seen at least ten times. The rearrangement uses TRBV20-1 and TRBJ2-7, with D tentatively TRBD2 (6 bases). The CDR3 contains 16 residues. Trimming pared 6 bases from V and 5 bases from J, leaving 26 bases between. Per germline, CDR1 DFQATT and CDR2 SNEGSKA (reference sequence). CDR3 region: CSALGYVMREFNEQYF. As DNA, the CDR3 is TGCAGTGCGCTAGGATATGTTATGCGGGAATTCAACGAGCAGTACTTC.

The CDR3 DNA sequence: TGTGCCAGCAGCAATGGACAGGGGAAAACCGGGGAGCTGTTTTTT. Amino acids: CASSNGQGKTGELFF. The chain employs TRBV5-6 and TRBJ2-2, with 9 bases fitting TRBD1. After removal of 4 bases from V and 5 bases from J, the junction contained 6 bases not matched to a gene. This CDR3 spans 15 amino acids. Per the germline V gene, CDR1 is SGHDT and CDR2 is YYEEEE.

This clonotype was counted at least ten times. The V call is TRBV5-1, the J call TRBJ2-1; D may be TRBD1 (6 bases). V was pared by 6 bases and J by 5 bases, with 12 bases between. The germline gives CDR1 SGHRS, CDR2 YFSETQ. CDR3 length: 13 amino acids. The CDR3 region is CASKATGDNEQFF. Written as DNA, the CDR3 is TGCGCCAGCAAGGCGACAGGAGACAATGAGCAGTTCTTC.

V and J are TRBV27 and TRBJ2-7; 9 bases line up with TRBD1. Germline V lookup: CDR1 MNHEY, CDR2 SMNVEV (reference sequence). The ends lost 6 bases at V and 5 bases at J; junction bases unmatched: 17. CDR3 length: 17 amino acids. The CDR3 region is CASRTNPPGQGPHEQYF. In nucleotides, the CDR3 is TGTGCCAGCAGAACAAACCCCCCGGGACAGGGCCCCCACGAGCAGTACTTC.

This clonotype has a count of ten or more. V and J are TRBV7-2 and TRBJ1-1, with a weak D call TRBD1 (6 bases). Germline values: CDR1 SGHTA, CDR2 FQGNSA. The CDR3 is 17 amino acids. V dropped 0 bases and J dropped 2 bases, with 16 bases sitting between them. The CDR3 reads CASSLAPLQGKNTEAFF. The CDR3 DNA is TGTGCCAGCAGCTTAGCCCCTCTACAGGGAAAAAACACTGAAGCTTTCTTT.

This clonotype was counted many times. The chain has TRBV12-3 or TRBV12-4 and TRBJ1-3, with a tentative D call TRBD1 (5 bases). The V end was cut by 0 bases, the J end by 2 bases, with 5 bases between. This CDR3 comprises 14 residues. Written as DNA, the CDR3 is TGTGCCAGCAGTTTAGCAGGGGCTGGAAACACCATATATTTT. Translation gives CASSLAGAGNTIYF.

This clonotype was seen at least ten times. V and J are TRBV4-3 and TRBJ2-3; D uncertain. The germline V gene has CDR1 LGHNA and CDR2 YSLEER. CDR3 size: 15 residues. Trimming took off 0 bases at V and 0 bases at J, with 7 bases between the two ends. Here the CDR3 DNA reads TGCGCCAGCAGCCAAGAAATTGAAAGCACAGATACGCAGTATTTT. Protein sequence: CASSQEIESTDTQYF.

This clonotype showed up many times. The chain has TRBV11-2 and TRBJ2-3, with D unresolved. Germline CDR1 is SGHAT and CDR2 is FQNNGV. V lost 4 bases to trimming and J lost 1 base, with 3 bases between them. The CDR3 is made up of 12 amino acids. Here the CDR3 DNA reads TGTGCCAGCAGCTCACGCACAGATACGCAGTATTTT. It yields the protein CASSSRTDTQYF.

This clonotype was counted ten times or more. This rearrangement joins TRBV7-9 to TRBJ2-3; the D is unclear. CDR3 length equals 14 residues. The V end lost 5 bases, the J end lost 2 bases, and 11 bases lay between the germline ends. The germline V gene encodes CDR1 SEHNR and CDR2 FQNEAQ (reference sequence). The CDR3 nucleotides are TGTGCCAGCAGCCCGAGATGGTCCACAGATACGCAGTATTTT. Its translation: CASSPRWSTDTQYF.

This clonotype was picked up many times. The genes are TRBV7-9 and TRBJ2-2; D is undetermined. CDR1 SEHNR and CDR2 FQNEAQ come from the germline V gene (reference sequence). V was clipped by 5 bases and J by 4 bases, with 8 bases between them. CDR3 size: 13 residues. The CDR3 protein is CASSPYSTGELFF. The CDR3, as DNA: TGTGCCAGCAGCCCCTATTCCACCGGGGAGCTGTTTTTT.

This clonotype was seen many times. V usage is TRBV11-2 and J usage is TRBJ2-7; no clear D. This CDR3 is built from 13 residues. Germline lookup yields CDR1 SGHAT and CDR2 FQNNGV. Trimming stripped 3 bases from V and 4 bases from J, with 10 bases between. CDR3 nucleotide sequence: TGTGCCAGCAGCTTGGGTACAGCGTACGAGCAGTACTTC. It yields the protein CASSLGTAYEQYF. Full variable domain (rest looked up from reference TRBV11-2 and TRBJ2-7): EAGVAQSPRYKIIEKRQSVAFWCNPISGHATLYWYQQILGQGPKLLIQFQNNGVVDDSQLPKDRFSAERLKGVDSTLKIQPAKLEDSAVYLCASSLGTAYEQYFGPGTRLTVT.

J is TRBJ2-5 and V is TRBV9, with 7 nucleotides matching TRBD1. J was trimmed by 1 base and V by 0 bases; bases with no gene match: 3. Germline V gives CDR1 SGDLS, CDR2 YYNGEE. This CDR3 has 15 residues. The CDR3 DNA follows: TGTGCCAGCAGCGTAGAGGGACAGTCCCAAGAGACCCAGTACTTC. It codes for CASSVEGQSQETQYF.

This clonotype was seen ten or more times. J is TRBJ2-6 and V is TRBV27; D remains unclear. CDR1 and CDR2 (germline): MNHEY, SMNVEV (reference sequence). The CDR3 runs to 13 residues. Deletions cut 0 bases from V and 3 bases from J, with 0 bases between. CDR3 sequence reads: CASSLSGANVLTF. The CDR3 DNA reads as TGTGCCAGCAGTTTATCTGGGGCCAACGTCCTGACTTTC.

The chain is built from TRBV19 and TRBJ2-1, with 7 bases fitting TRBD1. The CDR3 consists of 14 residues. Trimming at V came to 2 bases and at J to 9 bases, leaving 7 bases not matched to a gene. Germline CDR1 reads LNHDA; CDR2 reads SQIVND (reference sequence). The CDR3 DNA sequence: TGTGCCAGTAGTATACGGGGACAGTTCGGTGAGCAGTTCTTC. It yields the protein CASSIRGQFGEQFF. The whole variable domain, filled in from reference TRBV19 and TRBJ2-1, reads DGGITQSPKYLFRKEGQNVTLSCEQNLNHDAMYWYRQDPGQGLRLIYYSQIVNDFQKGDIAEGYSVSREKKESFPLTVTSAQKNPTAFYLCASSIRGQFGEQFFGPGTRLTVL.

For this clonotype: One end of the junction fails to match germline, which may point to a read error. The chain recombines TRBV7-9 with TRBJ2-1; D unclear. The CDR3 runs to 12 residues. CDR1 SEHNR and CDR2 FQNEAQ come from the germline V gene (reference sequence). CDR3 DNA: TGTGCCAGCAGCCCCGGTGGGTCTGAGCATTTCTTC. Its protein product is CASSPGGSEHFF.

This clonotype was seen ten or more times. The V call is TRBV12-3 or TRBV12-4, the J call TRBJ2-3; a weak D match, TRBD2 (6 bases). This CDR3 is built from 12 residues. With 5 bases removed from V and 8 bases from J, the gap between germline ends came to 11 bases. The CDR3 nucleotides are TGTGCCAGCAGTACAAGACTAGTTACGCAGTATTTT. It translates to CASSTRLVTQYF.

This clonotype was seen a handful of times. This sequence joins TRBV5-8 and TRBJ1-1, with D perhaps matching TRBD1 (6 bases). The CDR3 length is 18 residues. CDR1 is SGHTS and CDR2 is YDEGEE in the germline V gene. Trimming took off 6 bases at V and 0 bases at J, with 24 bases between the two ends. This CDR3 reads CASKQDSGRDAVNTEAFF. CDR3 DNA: TGTGCCAGCAAACAGGACAGCGGACGAGACGCAGTGAACACTGAAGCTTTCTTT.